Below, 20 T cell receptor beta chains from the same sample are listed, as sequenced in a study of blood T cell repertoires in COVID-19. The assay was immunoSEQ multiplex PCR, and TCRdb's table has in-frame clones only and misses some. The sample records some 150,000 clones, 86% being singletons. The sequencing sample was made of peripheral blood. Receptors were obtained from a man aged 65-85 years with acute or convalescent COVID-19.

The V gene is TRBV10-3, the J gene TRBJ2-3, with 8 positions matching TRBD2. CDR1 is ENHRY, CDR2 SYGVKD, per germline. The CDR3 totals 15 residues. The V segment lost 4 bases and the J segment 2 bases; nucleotides outside the gene matches: 5. The chain's CDR3 is CAISVSSGITDTQYF. The DNA for the CDR3 is TGTGCCATCAGTGTGAGTAGCGGGATCACAGATACGCAGTATTTT.

The chain carries TRBV4-3 and TRBJ1-1; no clear D. The germline V gene has CDR1 LGHNA and CDR2 YSLEER. This CDR3 has 14 residues. V shed 1 base and J shed 3 bases, with 9 bases lying between them. The CDR3 nucleotides read TGCGCCAGCAGCCAAGGCCTTCGGGACACTGAAGCTTTCTTT. This gives the protein CASSQGLRDTEAFF.

This clone is a singleton in its sample. This sequence joins TRBV30 and TRBJ2-7, with 11 bases fitting TRBD1. V shed 6 bases, J shed 2 bases, and the junction held 6 bases outside the gene matches. Germline V gives CDR1 GTSNPN, CDR2 SVGIG (reference sequence). The CDR3 runs to 14 residues. The CDR3 sequence: CACGTGGGPYEQYF. In DNA form, the CDR3 reads TGTGCCTGCGGGACAGGGGGTGGCCCCTACGAGCAGTACTTC.

The J gene is TRBJ2-7, the V gene TRBV5-4; 10 bases match TRBD1. This CDR3 region has 14 residues. The J segment lost 3 bases and the V segment lost 4 bases, leaving 4 bases of the junction unmatched. Germline values: CDR1 SGHNT, CDR2 YYREEE (reference sequence). The CDR3 sequence: CASSPGTGVYEQYF. The CDR3 region has the DNA TGTGCCAGCAGCCCTGGGACAGGGGTCTACGAGCAGTACTTC.

The chain links TRBV20-1 to TRBJ2-2, with TRBD2 matching over 12 bases. The trim removed 3 bases at V and 6 bases at J, leaving 2 bases unmatched. The CDR3 has 14 residues. In germline, CDR1 is DFQATT, CDR2 SNEGSKA (reference sequence). The CDR3 sequence is CSASPSGGAGELFF. Here the CDR3 DNA reads TGCAGTGCTAGTCCTAGCGGGGGGGCCGGGGAGCTGTTTTTT.

V gene TRBV6-5 combines with J gene TRBJ1-2; D not resolved. The CDR3 covers 12 residues. Germline V lookup: CDR1 MNHEY, CDR2 SVGAGI. V dropped 4 bases and J dropped 8 bases, with 11 bases sitting between them. The CDR3 is CASSLDTRGYTF. The CDR3, as DNA: TGTGCCAGCAGTTTAGACACTCGGGGCTACACCTTC.

This sequence joins TRBV10-1 and TRBJ1-4; D is ambiguous. Trimming stripped 4 bases from V and 5 bases from J, with 8 bases between. The germline gives CDR1 WNHNN, CDR2 SYGVQD (reference sequence). The CDR3 has 13 amino acids. CDR3 coding DNA: TGCGCCAGCAGTGCTCCGTTAAATGAAAAACTGTTTTTT. It specifies CASSAPLNEKLFF.

Notes on this clone: The junction departs from the called germline gene at one end, perhaps through a read error. The sample carries other DNA sequences with the same CDR3. The chain has TRBV7-2 and TRBJ1-1; no firm D call. The CDR3 covers 15 residues. Per the germline V gene, CDR1 is SGHTA and CDR2 is FQGNSA. CDR3: CASSPTGLENTEAFF. CDR3 DNA: TGTGCCAGCAGCCCAACCGGGTTAGAGAACACTGAGGCTTTCTTT.

The J gene is TRBJ2-7, the V gene TRBV28; no reliable D call. This CDR3 is built from 13 residues. Germline-derived CDR1 and CDR2 are MDHEN and SYDVKM. V was clipped by 4 bases and J by 5 bases, with 12 bases between them. The CDR3 loop is CASSSPSRNEQYF. CDR3 sequence (DNA): TGTGCCAGCAGTTCCCCGTCCCGTAACGAGCAGTACTTC. Full variable domain (remainder filled in from reference TRBV28 and TRBJ2-7): DVKVTQSSRYLVKRTGEKVFLECVQDMDHENMFWYRQDPGLGLRLIYFSYDVKMKEKGDIPEGYSVSREKKERFSLILESASTNQTSMYLCASSSPSRNEQYFGPGTRLTVT.

This sequence joins TRBV5-1 and TRBJ1-4; the D gene is possibly TRBD1 (5 bases). The germline V gene encodes CDR1 SGHRS and CDR2 YFSETQ. The V end was cut by 4 bases, the J end by 5 bases, with 12 bases between. The CDR3 spans 14 residues. CDR3 DNA: TGCGCCAGCAGCCCCGGGCCAGGGAATGAAAAACTGTTTTTT. Translation: CASSPGPGNEKLFF.

J is TRBJ2-7 and V is TRBV6-1, with TRBD1 as a possible D gene (5 bases). The length of the CDR3 is 18 residues. V lost 2 bases to trimming and J lost 0 bases, with 20 bases between them. Germline CDR1 MNHNS, CDR2 SASEGT. DNA for the CDR3: TGTGCCAGCAGTGAATCACGCGGCGAGACAGCCTTCTCCTACGAGCAGTACTTC. This encodes CASSESRGETAFSYEQYF.

The gene calls are TRBV30 and TRBJ1-4, with 7 nucleotides matching TRBD1. Germline CDR1 reads GTSNPN; CDR2 reads SVGIG (reference sequence). The CDR3 has 14 residues. With V trimmed by 0 bases and J by 5 bases, 3 bases remained unmatched. CDR3 in amino acids: CAWSVKGGNEKLFF. The CDR3 region has the DNA TGTGCCTGGAGTGTCAAAGGGGGCAATGAAAAACTGTTTTTT.

The gene calls are TRBV5-1 and TRBJ1-3, with 9 nucleotides matching TRBD1. Trimming removed 4 bases from V and 4 bases from J; junction bases left unmatched: 6. This CDR3 contains 15 residues. Germline CDR1 is SGHRS and CDR2 is YFSETQ. The CDR3 sequence: CASSGTGLLGNTIYF. The CDR3 DNA is TGCGCCAGCAGCGGGACAGGGCTTCTCGGAAACACCATATATTTT.

The chain couples TRBV5-1 to TRBJ2-1; no reliable D call. V was cut by 0 bases and J by 4 bases, with 8 bases left in between. There are 14 residues in the CDR3. The germline CDR1 and CDR2 sequences are SGHRS and YFSETQ. The CDR3 here is CASSLVAEYNEQFF. The DNA of the CDR3 is TGCGCCAGCAGCTTGGTCGCGGAATACAATGAGCAGTTCTTC.

This clone occurred once. This chain joins TRBV7-2 and TRBJ2-5, with D possibly being TRBD2 (5 bases). The CDR3 extends over 13 amino acids. The germline gives CDR1 SGHTA, CDR2 FQGNSA. Trimming took off 5 bases at V and 4 bases at J, with 11 bases between the two ends. The CDR3 DNA reads as TGTGCCAGCAGCCCCGGACTCGGAGAGACCCAGTACTTC. Its translation is CASSPGLGETQYF.

The rearrangement links TRBV11-2 to TRBJ2-7; TRBD1 is a possible D gene (6 bases). The germline CDR1 and CDR2 sequences are SGHAT and FQNNGV. The CDR3 covers 13 residues. V lost 7 bases and J 2 bases, leaving 12 bases between the germline ends. CDR3 region: CASTYREPYEQYF. As DNA, the CDR3 is TGTGCCAGCACTTACAGGGAGCCCTACGAGCAGTACTTC.

This chain links TRBV15 with TRBJ1-6; TRBD1 aligns across 10 bases. The J segment lost 9 bases and the V segment lost 4 bases, leaving 3 bases of the junction unmatched. Germline CDR1 reads LNHNV; CDR2 reads YYDKDF (reference sequence). The CDR3 sequence is 14 residues long. CDR3 region: CATSTGQGGSPLHF. CDR3 in DNA: TGTGCCACCAGCACAGGACAGGGGGGTTCACCCCTCCACTTT.

The V call is TRBV2, the J call TRBJ2-1; TRBD1 agrees at 9 bases. Germline V gene lookup returns CDR1 SNHLY and CDR2 FYNNEI. V was clipped by 6 bases and J by 4 bases; unmatched bases: 7. This CDR3 is 15 amino acids long. The CDR3 nucleotides read TGTGCCAGCAGACTAGACAGGGGGGATTACAATGAGCAGTTCTTC. This encodes CASRLDRGDYNEQFF.

The rearrangement joins TRBV11-3 to TRBJ2-7; 7 bases are shared with TRBD2. The CDR3 is 15 residues long. CDR1 SGHNT and CDR2 YENEEA come from the germline V gene. Germline trimming cut 5 bases from V and 2 bases from J; bases unmatched to any gene: 9. CDR3 sequence reads: CASSPRLAATYEQYF. In DNA, the CDR3 is TGTGCCAGCAGCCCCCGACTAGCTGCCACCTACGAGCAGTACTTC.

V is TRBV10-3 and J is TRBJ2-1; no clear D. V lost 3 bases, J lost 1 base, and 10 bases lay in between. CDR3 length equals 15 residues. Looked up from germline, CDR1 is ENHRY and CDR2 is SYGVKD. This CDR3 reads CAISDSTISYNEQFF. The CDR3 nucleotides are TGTGCCATCAGTGATAGTACGATTTCCTACAATGAGCAGTTCTTC.